A single sample gave rise to the 31 T cell receptor beta chains below, sequenced in a study of blood T cell repertoires in COVID-19 (dated by TCRdb to about 2020). Library construction relied on the immunoSEQ multiplex PCR assay. The table comes from immuneACCESS by way of TCRdb, which keeps in-frame sequences with V and J called. Part of the clones is missing from these tables; in studies checked, under half for an unresolved V gene and the rest for unknown reasons. Here the sample has about 150,000 clones; roughly 90% occur a single time. Less than 8% of the sample belongs to the ten largest clones. The sequenced sample consisted of PBMCs or T cells enriched from blood (not recorded which). These receptors originate from a woman aged 50 to 60 who had recovered from COVID-19.

This rearrangement joins TRBV15 to TRBJ2-7, with D unresolved. Germline values: CDR1 LNHNV, CDR2 YYDKDF (reference sequence). Trimming took 1 base from V and 3 from J, leaving 13 bases between them. The CDR3 has 15 residues. The CDR3 loop is CATSRGASQGYEQYF. The CDR3 DNA follows: TGTGCCACCAGCAGAGGGGCCTCTCAAGGCTACGAGCAGTACTTC.

V usage is TRBV24-1 and J usage is TRBJ2-2; maybe TRBD2 (6 bases). Germline V gives CDR1 KGHDR, CDR2 SFDVKD. The CDR3 consists of 16 residues. With 3 bases removed from V and 3 bases from J, the gap between germline ends came to 13 bases. CDR3 sequence: CATSDQGGTDTGELFF. As DNA, the CDR3 is TGTGCCACCAGTGATCAGGGAGGTACGGACACCGGGGAGCTGTTTTTT.

CDR3 in amino acids: CASSQEGGGEKLFF. The CDR3 nucleotides read TGCGCCAGCAGCCAGGAAGGGGGGGGTGAAAAACTGTTTTTT. This chain connects TRBV4-1 to TRBJ1-4, with D maybe TRBD1 (6 bases). The germline V and J ends were trimmed by 3 bases and 7 bases, with 12 bases remaining between them. CDR3 size: 14 residues. CDR1 and CDR2 (germline): MGHRA, YSYEKL.

V and J are TRBV19 and TRBJ2-7, with D possibly being TRBD1 (6 bases). Trimming removed 5 bases at V and 3 bases at J, with 8 bases between. Per germline, CDR1 LNHDA and CDR2 SQIVND (reference sequence). The CDR3 sequence is 12 residues long. CDR3 sequence (DNA): TGTGCCAGTAGTCCAGGGGTCTACGAGCAGTACTTC. As protein: CASSPGVYEQYF.

This clone came up once. The chain carries TRBV5-1 and TRBJ2-2, with D perhaps TRBD1 (5 bases). Germline V CDR1 and CDR2: SGHRS, YFSETQ. Trimming removed 0 bases at V and 2 bases at J, with 8 bases between. The CDR3 is made up of 15 amino acids. CDR3 loop: CASSLGQLNTGELFF. For the CDR3, the DNA is TGCGCCAGCAGCTTGGGACAGCTTAACACCGGGGAGCTGTTTTTT.

The chain uses TRBV6-4 and TRBJ2-1, with D unclear. CDR3 length: 15 amino acids. From germline, CDR1 is MRHNA and CDR2 SNTAGT. V shed 1 base and J shed 4 bases, with 11 bases lying between them. This CDR3 is CASSDLVGAYNEQFF. In DNA, the CDR3 is TGTGCCAGCAGTGACTTAGTTGGAGCTTACAATGAGCAGTTCTTC.

This rearrangement joins TRBV29-1 to TRBJ1-1; D ambiguous. The CDR3 totals 10 residues. The ends were cut back, 7 bases at V and 6 bases at J, with 9 bases in the middle. The germline V gene encodes CDR1 SQVTM and CDR2 ANQGSEA. The DNA of the CDR3 is TGCAGCGGCGTCCAGGCTGAAGCTTTCTTT. Protein product: CSGVQAEAFF. The whole variable domain, remainder taken from reference TRBV29-1 and TRBJ1-1, is SAVISQKPSRDICQRGTSLTIQCQVDSQVTMMFWYRQQPGQSLTLIATANQGSEATYESGFVIDKFPISRPNLTFSTLTVSNMSPEDSSIYLCSGVQAEAFFGQGTRLTVV.

In its sample, this clone was seen once. The chain has TRBV19 and TRBJ2-6; 11 bases are shared with TRBD2. Looked up from germline, CDR1 is LNHDA and CDR2 is SQIVND (reference sequence). CDR3 length: 19 amino acids. The ends lost 6 bases at V and 2 bases at J; junction bases unmatched: 12. CDR3 sequence: CASSLRASGGWTGANVLTF. The CDR3 DNA reads as TGTGCCAGTAGCTTGCGGGCTAGCGGGGGGTGGACTGGGGCCAACGTCCTGACTTTC.

The J gene is TRBJ2-1, the V gene TRBV7-8; possibly TRBD2 for D (5 bases). The ends were cut back, 5 bases at V and 5 bases at J, with 28 bases in the middle. The V gene's germline CDR1 is SGHVS and CDR2 FQNEAQ. This CDR3 spans 19 amino acids. The CDR3 spells CASSATQLPEVVLDNEQFF. The CDR3 DNA is TGTGCCAGCAGCGCCACCCAGCTACCGGAGGTGGTGTTGGACAATGAGCAGTTCTTC.

The chain combines TRBV24-1 with TRBJ2-3, with 9 bases matching TRBD2. The J segment lost 3 bases and the V segment lost 0 bases, leaving 6 bases of the junction unmatched. The CDR3 extends over 17 amino acids. In germline, CDR1 is KGHDR, CDR2 SFDVKD. DNA for the CDR3: TGTGCCACCAGTGATTTGCCCGCTAGCGGGGATACAGATACGCAGTATTTT. Protein: CATSDLPASGDTDTQYF.

The chain links TRBV11-3 to TRBJ2-1; no clear D. Germline-derived CDR1 and CDR2 are SGHNT and YENEEA. There are 14 residues in the CDR3. With 4 bases removed from V and 0 bases from J, the gap between germline ends came to 7 bases. The CDR3 sequence: CASSWARSYNEQFF. CDR3 nucleotides: TGTGCCAGCAGCTGGGCGCGCTCCTACAATGAGCAGTTCTTC.

The chain combines TRBV3-1 (or the pseudogene TRBV3-2) with TRBJ2-3, with D perhaps TRBD2 (5 bases). There are 13 residues in the CDR3. CDR1 and CDR2 from the germline V gene are LGHDT and YNNKEL (reference sequence). Trimming shortened V by 0 bases and J by 7 bases, and 8 bases separated the two germline ends. This chain's CDR3 is CASSQERRHTQYF. Written as DNA, the CDR3 is TGTGCCAGCAGCCAAGAGAGGAGGCATACGCAGTATTTT.

J is TRBJ2-1 and V is TRBV19; a weak D match, TRBD2 (7 bases). V dropped 1 base and J dropped 4 bases, with 11 bases sitting between them. This CDR3 is built from 15 residues. Germline CDR1 and CDR2: LNHDA and SQIVND (reference sequence). CDR3 coding DNA: TGTGCCAGTAGTATAGGCGGGGGCGGGTACAATGAGCAGTTCTTC. It is translated as CASSIGGGGYNEQFF.

This chain connects TRBV7-8 to TRBJ1-3; D unclear. Trimming shortened V by 5 bases and J by 0 bases, and 8 bases separated the two germline ends. Germline values: CDR1 SGHVS, CDR2 FQNEAQ. The CDR3 loop spans 14 amino acids. CDR3 amino acids: CASSRTSSGNTIYF. CDR3 nucleotide sequence: TGTGCCAGCAGCCGAACTTCCTCTGGAAACACCATATATTTT. The full variable domain, its missing parts supplied by reference TRBV7-8 and TRBJ1-3, is GAGVSQSPRYKVAKRGQDVALRCDPISGHVSLFWYQQALGQGPEFLTYFQNEAQLDKSGLPSDRFFAERPEGSVSTLKIQRTQQEDSAVYLCASSRTSSGNTIYFGEGSWLTVV.

This clone was observed once. The chain has TRBV10-3 and TRBJ2-5, with TRBD2 matching 8 bases. Germline loops: CDR1 ENHRY, CDR2 SYGVKD. V shed 11 bases, J shed 5 bases, and the junction held 10 bases outside the gene matches. The CDR3 totals 13 residues. DNA for the CDR3: TGTGCCGGGGGTAGCGGGGACCGGGAGACCCAGTACTTC. As protein: CAGGSGDRETQYF.

The chain carries TRBV27 and TRBJ2-7; 8 bases map to TRBD1. Germline-derived CDR1 and CDR2 are MNHEY and SMNVEV (reference sequence). The V segment lost 6 bases and the J segment 7 bases; nucleotides outside the gene matches: 8. CDR3 size: 13 residues. The CDR3: CASRWQGAWEQYF. The CDR3 DNA reads TGTGCCAGCAGGTGGCAGGGGGCTTGGGAGCAGTACTTC.

CDR3 in amino acids: CAWSEVRGSTEAFF. The CDR3 nucleotides are TGTGCCTGGAGCGAAGTGAGGGGGAGCACTGAAGCTTTCTTT. V is TRBV30 and J is TRBJ1-1; the D gene is possibly TRBD1 (6 bases). This CDR3 has 14 residues. Germline CDR1 GTSNPN, CDR2 SVGIG (reference sequence). V lost 3 bases, J lost 4 bases, and 15 bases lay in between.

This chain links TRBV11-3 with TRBJ1-2; 7 positions agree with TRBD1. Germline assignment: CDR1 SGHNT and CDR2 YENEEA. This CDR3 is 15 amino acids long. With 4 bases clipped from V and 9 bases from J, the junction kept 14 bases outside the gene matches. Here the CDR3 DNA reads TGTGCCAGCAGCTCCCTCACGGACAGGCAGTATAGCTACACCTTC. Protein product: CASSSLTDRQYSYTF.

V and J are TRBV11-2 and TRBJ2-5; 7 nucleotides match TRBD1. The junction had 8 bases not matched to a gene; V was cut back by 6 bases and J by 4 bases. CDR3 length: 14 residues. The germline V gene has CDR1 SGHAT and CDR2 FQNNGV. DNA of the CDR3: TGTGCCAGCAGTCGGGCAAGGACAGGAGAGACCCAGTACTTC. Its protein product is CASSRARTGETQYF.

This clone was counted only a few times. CDR3 DNA: TGCGCCAGCGCGGTGGCCTCTACATATGGCTACACCTTC. Translation gives CASAVASTYGYTF. J is TRBJ1-2 and V is TRBV5-1; D gene ambiguous. The ends were cut back, 7 bases at V and 5 bases at J, with 15 bases in the middle. This CDR3 has 13 amino acids. Germline V gene lookup returns CDR1 SGHRS and CDR2 YFSETQ.

The chain is built from TRBV29-1 and TRBJ2-2, with TRBD1 matching 8 bases. The ends lost 4 bases at V and 3 bases at J; junction bases unmatched: 7. Looked up from germline, CDR1 is SQVTM and CDR2 is ANQGSEA. The CDR3 length is 15 residues. The chain's CDR3 is CSVVGLTGDTGELFF. The CDR3 nucleotides are TGCAGCGTTGTGGGCCTGACAGGGGACACCGGGGAGCTGTTTTTT.

This chain joins TRBV29-1 and TRBJ2-1, with D maybe TRBD1 (6 bases). The CDR3 is 12 residues long. The germline CDR1 and CDR2 sequences are SQVTM and ANQGSEA. V lost 4 bases and J 7 bases, leaving 11 bases between the germline ends. CDR3 sequence: CSVAGRGNEQFF. The CDR3 DNA reads as TGCAGCGTTGCGGGCAGGGGTAATGAGCAGTTCTTC.

The rearrangement joins TRBV5-1 to TRBJ2-5, with TRBD2 matching over 14 bases. The CDR3 is 16 residues long. J lost 4 bases, V lost 3 bases, and 5 bases had no gene match. Germline V gene lookup returns CDR1 SGHRS and CDR2 YFSETQ. The CDR3 nucleotides read TGCGCCAGCAGCTGGACTAGCGGGGGGCCGGGAGAGACCCAGTACTTC. Its protein is CASSWTSGGPGETQYF.

The chain combines TRBV6-2 or TRBV6-3 with TRBJ2-2, with TRBD2 identical over 7 bases. This CDR3 is built from 16 residues. Germline-derived CDR1 and CDR2 are MNHEY and SVGEGT. V was clipped by 5 bases and J by 0 bases; unmatched bases: 6. CDR3 sequence reads: CASSPGGLPNTGELFF. CDR3 DNA sequence: TGTGCCAGCAGTCCGGGGGGACTCCCGAACACCGGGGAGCTGTTTTTT.

The chain uses TRBV6-6 and TRBJ2-1, with D possibly being TRBD1 (6 bases). Per germline, CDR1 MNHNY and CDR2 SVGAGI (reference sequence). The CDR3 sequence is 15 residues long. V gave up 8 bases and J gave up 7 bases, with 21 bases separating them. The CDR3 loop reads CASLNWGRLFNEQFF. The CDR3 nucleotides read TGTGCCAGCCTTAACTGGGGGCGCTTGTTTAATGAGCAGTTCTTC.

The genes are TRBV7-9 and TRBJ2-3, with 10 nucleotides matching TRBD1. The V segment lost 1 base and the J segment 4 bases; nucleotides outside the gene matches: 8. This CDR3 contains 17 residues. Germline values: CDR1 SEHNR, CDR2 FQNEAQ (reference sequence). CDR3 sequence (DNA): TGTGCCAGCAGCTTAGGAAGAGACAGGGGGCTTGCAGATACGCAGTATTTT. It encodes CASSLGRDRGLADTQYF.

This clone was found many times. The DNA of the CDR3 is TGTGCCAGCAGCCAGGACAGCGACTACTCTGGAAACACCATATATTTT. Its translation: CASSQDSDYSGNTIYF. The chain combines TRBV21-1 with TRBJ1-3; TRBD1, as called in the table, went unchecked against the DNA. TRBV21-1 is a documented pseudogene. The CDR3 is 16 residues long.

This chain connects TRBV5-6 to TRBJ2-3, with D possibly being TRBD2 (6 bases). The germline V gene encodes CDR1 SGHDT and CDR2 YYEEEE. This CDR3 has 16 amino acids. Trimming removed 0 bases at V and 2 bases at J, with 13 bases between. This CDR3 is CASSLGASEHTDTQYF. The CDR3, as DNA: TGTGCCAGCAGCTTGGGTGCTAGCGAGCACACAGATACGCAGTATTTT.

The chain recombines TRBV20-1 with TRBJ1-1; D not certain. The CDR3 is made up of 11 amino acids. V gave up 5 bases and J gave up 3 bases, with 7 bases separating them. Germline V gene sequence: CDR1 DFQATT, CDR2 SNEGSKA (reference sequence). CDR3 amino acids: CSAGGYTEAFF. CDR3 nucleotide sequence: TGCAGTGCTGGCGGCTACACTGAAGCTTTCTTT.

The rearrangement uses TRBV12-3 or TRBV12-4 and TRBJ2-1; 7 bases line up with TRBD2. The CDR3 spans 13 residues. The V gene end was trimmed by 3 bases and the J gene end by 6 bases; junction bases not matched to a gene: 2. CDR3 in DNA: TGTGCCAGCAGTTTCAGGGAGGGCAATGAGCAGTTCTTC. It specifies CASSFREGNEQFF.

The chain recombines TRBV6-5 with TRBJ2-7; no clear D gene. Trimming removed 5 bases from V and 1 base from J, with 12 bases in between. Germline-derived CDR1 and CDR2 are MNHEY and SVGAGI. The CDR3 consists of 14 residues. The CDR3 DNA reads as TGTGCCAGCAGTAAACAAATACCGTCCTACGAGCAGTACTTC. Translated, it gives CASSKQIPSYEQYF.